The source of this T cell receptor (beta chain) is a study of siplizumab effects on memory and regulatory T cells (dated by TCRdb to about 2019). Study-wide context: The study looked at the effect of siplizumab, an anti-CD2 antibody, on alloreactive T-cell subsets in allogeneic mixed lymphocyte reactions made from human PBMCs. The paper as a whole reports these results and caveats: Among mappable alloreactive CD4+ clones, the Treg-derived fraction averaged approximately 66% with siplizumab versus 26.9% in control reactions. For roughly 75-95% of proliferating CD4+ or CD8+ clones, no naive or memory phenotype could be assigned. The cumulative frequency of alloreactive sequences that could be traced back to unstimulated CD4+ memory T cells was significantly reduced by siplizumab. No functional confirmation was obtained for the suppressive function of proliferating Tregs from siplizumab cultures. Because sequences below about 10^-5 frequency were poorly captured, only a minor fraction of alloreactive clones could be mapped to unstimulated subsets. Unstimulated naive T cells appeared to be more diverse than memory T cells, and naive cells seemed to make a substantial contribution to the alloresponse.

Worth noting for this clone: There is no known antigen for this receptor. Qualities for individual bases were not recorded, and no much larger clone is one base off.

Here V drops 8 bases and J drops 5 bases, and the junction holds 11 bases not matched to any gene. From the cysteine through the phenylalanine, the CDR3 covers 15 amino acids. Only the CDR3 DNA stays, 45 bases, in frame from base 1. The germline V gene gives CDR1 as SNHLY and CDR2 as FYNNEI. The library was obtained by the immunoSEQ multiplex PCR assay. Each sample had around 100,000 TCR templates assayed by the deep sequencing platform. Genomic DNA extracted from sorted T cells was used for TCRbeta CDR3 sequencing. On the authors' methods: The R programming language was used for clonal analysis of the TCRbeta CDR3 data. Alloreactive CD4+ and CD8+ clones were identified by comparing unstimulated samples to CFSE-low samples taken after the reaction. Regulatory or non-regulatory origin was assigned to alloreactive CD4+ clones by matching of sequences to sorted unstimulated Treg and non-Treg repertoires. Drawn from immuneACCESS, this table holds only the in-frame rearrangements with V and J called that TCRdb kept. Clones are partly lost; checked studies trace under half to an unresolved V gene and leave the rest unexplained. For V, J and clone size, that table is used; D and trimming come from the DNA. A total of some 100,000 clones appear in this sample, about 91% of them only once. The leading ten clones occupy around 0.68% of the sample.

Sorted unstimulated T cells and proliferating T cells recovered from mixed lymphocyte reactions underwent TCRbeta CDR3 sequencing. Fresh whole blood from fewer than 11 HLA-typed healthy donors was used as the source from which PBMCs were isolated. To map where alloreactive clones came from, CD4+ regulatory T cells in the unstimulated state were FACS-sorted. This TCR was sampled from a human donor in good health. The sample taken for sequencing was Tregs sorted from blood. The chain uses TRBV2 and TRBJ2-3, with 9 bases matching TRBD2. The CDR3 region has the sequence CASSLAGTVVDTQYF. The DNA sequence reads TGTGCCAGCTCACTAGCGGGCACCGTCGTAGATACGCAGTATTTT.